These T cell receptor beta chains were read from a single sample in a study of blood T cell repertoires in COVID-19. TCRdb keeps only in-frame clones here, not all; method: immunoSEQ multiplex PCR. The sample lists about 120,000 clones; 85% to 90% were seen once. Sample: peripheral blood. Receptor source: a human donor with acute or convalescent COVID-19. The donor label of this sample is uncertain. Both conserved end residues are trimmed from each CDR3.

V gene | CDR3 protein
TRBV6-5 | ASRGQAYGYT
TRBV4-3 | ASSHEEGETQY
TRBV28 | ASTRGGSSSGANVLT
TRBV11-2 | ASSESLNNYGYT
TRBV15 | ATSSTGVSQPQH
TRBV12-3/TRBV12-4 | ASSGQGYGYT
TRBV18 | ASSPDQGISPLH
TRBV21-1 | ASSGPWGSTSGSGLETQY
TRBV5-4 | ASSLEGQGETADT
TRBV4-3 | ASSQDLAGSSGNTIY
TRBV6-6 | ASTGNYGYT
TRBV27 | ASSSLSRGLAFSGANVLT
TRBV9 | ASSGGTGNEKLF
TRBV30 | AWSLEGEKLF
TRBV25-1 | ASSASGNWDTEAF
TRBV6-2/TRBV6-3 | ASSYPQGGDYGYT
TRBV28 | ASSEGARYGYT
TRBV28 | ASSLGGRRGQETQY
TRBV19 | ASSQLGGTSYNEQF
TRBV19 | ASSQDGISYNEQF
TRBV2 | ASSIISYEQY
TRBV7-9 | ASSLGSTDTEAF